This T cell receptor (beta chain) was sequenced in a study of early T cells in non-severe SARS-CoV-2 infection. MiXCR, applied by TCRdb to the 5' RACE reads, yields one record per CDR3 protein. This repertoire shows about 97,000 distinct CDR3 sequences, about 11% found once; its top ten account for roughly 5%. The CDR3 is 13 amino acids. CDR1 is LGHDT and CDR2 is YNNKEL in the germline V gene (reference sequence). V lost 5 bases and J lost 7, with 14 bases in between. This clonotype was detected only a few times. The chain combines TRBV3-1 with TRBJ2-5; D ambiguous. The specimen was whole blood, collected at baseline. The sequence was collected from an adult who was a healthcare worker with PCR-confirmed SARS-CoV-2 infection or an uninfected control (not recorded which). CDR3 nucleotides: TGTGCCAGCAGCTCGATCCTAAAAGGGACCCAGTACTTC. Its protein is CASSSILKGTQYF.